Presented here are 5 T cell receptor beta chains from one specimen sequenced in a study of CXCR3-negative and CXCR3-positive naive CD8 T cells (dated by TCRdb to the late 2010s). TCRdb records NextSeq 550 as the sequencer. The Human TCR Profiling Kit (MiLaboratory) was used to make UMI-labeled 5' RACE TRB cDNA libraries. The reads were reprocessed in TCRdb, with one entry per CDR3 protein sequence and no accompanying DNA. The sample table gives about 130,000 distinct CDR3 sequences. The ten largest clones represent 0.25% to 0.35% of the sample. What was sequenced was naive CXCR3- CD8+ T cells from blood. The intended sense of this specimen's cell subset or site label: CD45RO-CCR7+CD27+CD95- naive CD8+ T cells lacking CXCR3 (TNR3-). The receptor source for this set is a human donor in good health. Some clones in this sample may be carry-over from other donors' samples.

The chain recombines TRBV28 with TRBJ1-6. Per germline, CDR1 MDHEN and CDR2 SYDVKM. The CDR3 runs 18 residues. The CDR3 region is CASSTHRTGASYNSPLHF.

This chain joins TRBV7-2 and TRBJ2-2; TCRdb reports TRBD2, a call that lacks DNA to check it against. Germline CDR1 reads SGHTA; CDR2 reads FQGNSA. The CDR3 is 17 residues long. The CDR3 sequence is CASSLPSGFSNTGELFF.

The chain is built from TRBV4-3 and TRBJ2-5. The V gene's germline CDR1 is LGHNA and CDR2 YSLEER. CDR3 length: 15 amino acids. CDR3 amino acids: CASSQDAGYQETQYF.

This sequence joins TRBV7-8 and TRBJ2-5; TCRdb picks TRBD1, but there is no DNA to check that call. Looked up from germline, CDR1 is SGHVS and CDR2 is FQNEAQ. The CDR3 runs to 14 residues. The CDR3 loop reads CASSFQQAQETQYF.

The chain uses TRBV10-2 and TRBJ2-1; there is no DNA to check the TCRdb D call of TRBD2. This CDR3 has 17 residues. Germline loops: CDR1 WSHSY, CDR2 SAAADI. The chain's CDR3 is CASSESLAGAGYNEQSF.